Listed below are T cell receptor beta chains from one sample, sequenced in a study of T cells in Graves' hyperthyroidism and ophthalmopathy. A single record per CDR3 protein comes from TCRdb applying MiXCR to the multiplex PCR reads. This sample yields approximately 620,000 distinct CDR3 sequences, of which around 16% are seen a single time; 2.5% to 4% belongs to the top ten. Material for sequencing was blood. Receptors were obtained from a middle-aged woman with Graves' ophthalmopathy. Each CDR3 is given with its conserved first and last residue. A D gene is named only where the DNA matches it firmly. The listing skips clone size in some rows; elsewhere it reads once, few, many or a size class.

J	D	size	V	CDR3	DNA
TRBJ1-5	TRBD1	few	TRBV2	CASSKGQSRAQPQHF	TGTGCCAGCAGTAAGGGACAGTCAAGGGCCCAGCCCCAGCATTTT
TRBJ2-3	TRBD2	NA	TRBV5-4	CAGSETSGGGSTDTQYF	TGTGCCGGGAGTGAGACTAGCGGGGGGGGGAGCACAGATACGCAGTATTTT
TRBJ2-5	TRBD2	NA	TRBV5-1	CASSSSGRGEETQYF	TGCGCCAGCAGCTCGAGCGGGAGGGGAGAAGAGACCCAGTACTTC
TRBJ2-5	NA	many	TRBV29-1	CSAGTVEETQYF	TGCAGCGCCGGGACGGTCGAAGAGACCCAGTACTTC
TRBJ2-3	NA	many	TRBV6-1	CASSEAIAISTDTQYF	TGTGCCAGCAGTGAAGCGATAGCAATCAGCACAGATACGCAGTATTTT
TRBJ2-2	NA	NA	TRBV7-3	CASSFLVGGTGELFF	TGTGCCAGCAGCTTCTTAGTGGGTGGCACCGGGGAGCTGTTTTTT
TRBJ2-3	NA	many	TRBV2	CASIKQGTSTDTQYF	TGTGCCAGCATTAAACAGGGCACTAGCACAGATACGCAGTATTTT
TRBJ2-7	NA	NA	TRBV12-3/TRBV12-4	CASSLTQDHEQYF	TGTGCCAGCAGTTTGACCCAGGACCACGAGCAGTACTTC
TRBJ2-1	NA	many	TRBV6-1	CASTSLSGISYNEQFF	TGTGCCAGCACCTCCCTTTCGGGAATCTCCTACAATGAGCAGTTCTTC
TRBJ1-1	NA	many	TRBV18	CASSPRVTGSEAFF	TGTGCCAGCTCACCTAGGGTCACAGGGTCTGAAGCTTTCTTT
TRBJ1-4	NA	few	TRBV5-1	CASSLGTTLEKLFF	TGCGCCAGCAGCTTGGGCACCACTCTCGAAAAACTGTTTTTT
TRBJ2-1	TRBD2	few	TRBV27	CAGRTAGGGNEQFF	TGTGCCGGCAGAACCGCGGGGGGGGGTAATGAGCAGTTCTTC
TRBJ1-5	TRBD1	many	TRBV30	CAWSGHRGQPQHF	TGTGCCTGGAGTGGGCACAGGGGTCAGCCCCAGCATTTT
TRBJ2-7	NA	NA	TRBV29-1	CSVALRQREEQYF	TGCAGCGTTGCTTTGCGGCAAAGGGAAGAGCAGTACTTC
TRBJ1-5	NA	NA	TRBV5-5	CASSLGPHLGNQPQHF	TGTGCCAGCAGCTTGGGCCCCCACCTTGGCAATCAGCCCCAGCATTTT
TRBJ2-6	TRBD1	few	TRBV10-2	CASGPRDRAGANVLTF	TGCGCCAGCGGCCCGCGGGACAGGGCTGGGGCCAACGTCCTGACTTTC
TRBJ2-1	NA	NA	TRBV12-3/TRBV12-4	CASTGGTFNNEQFF	TGTGCCAGCACCGGGGGGACATTTAACAATGAGCAGTTCTTC